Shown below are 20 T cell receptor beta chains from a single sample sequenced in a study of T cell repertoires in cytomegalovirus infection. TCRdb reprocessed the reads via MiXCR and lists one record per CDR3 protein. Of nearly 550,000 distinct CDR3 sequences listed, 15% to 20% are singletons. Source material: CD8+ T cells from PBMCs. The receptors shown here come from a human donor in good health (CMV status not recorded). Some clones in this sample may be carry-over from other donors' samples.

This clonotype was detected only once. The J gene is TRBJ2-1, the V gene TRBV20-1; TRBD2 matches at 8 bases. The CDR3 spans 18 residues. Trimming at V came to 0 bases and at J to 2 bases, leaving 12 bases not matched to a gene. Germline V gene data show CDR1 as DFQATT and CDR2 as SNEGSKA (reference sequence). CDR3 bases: TGCAGTGCTAGAGAGGTCCGGGAGGGCCTCCTCCCCTACAATGAGCAGTTCTTC. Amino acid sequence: CSAREVREGLLPYNEQFF.

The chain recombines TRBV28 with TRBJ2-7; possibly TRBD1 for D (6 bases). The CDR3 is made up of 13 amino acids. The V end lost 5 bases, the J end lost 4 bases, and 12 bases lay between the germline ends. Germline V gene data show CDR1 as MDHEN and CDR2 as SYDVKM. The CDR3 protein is CASSHGRGYEQYF. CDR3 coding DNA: TGTGCCAGCAGTCACGGCAGGGGTTACGAGCAGTACTTC.

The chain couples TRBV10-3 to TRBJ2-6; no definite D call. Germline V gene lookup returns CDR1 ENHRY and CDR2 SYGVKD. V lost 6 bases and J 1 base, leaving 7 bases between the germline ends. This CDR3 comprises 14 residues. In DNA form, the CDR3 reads TGTGCCATCAGGGGGTCGTCTGGGGCCAACGTCCTGACTTTC. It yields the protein CAIRGSSGANVLTF.

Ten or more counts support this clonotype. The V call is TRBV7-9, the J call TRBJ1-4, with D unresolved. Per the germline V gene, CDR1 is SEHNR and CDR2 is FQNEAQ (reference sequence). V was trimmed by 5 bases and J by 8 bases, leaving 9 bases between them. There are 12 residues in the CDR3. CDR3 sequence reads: CASSHAGEKLFF. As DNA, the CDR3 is TGTGCCAGCAGCCATGCTGGGGAAAAACTGTTTTTT. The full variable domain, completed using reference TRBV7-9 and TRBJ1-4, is DTGVSQNPRHKITKRGQNVTFRCDPISEHNRLYWYRQTLGQGPEFLTYFQNEAQLEKSRLLSDRFSAERPKGSFSTLEIQRTEQGDSAMYLCASSHAGEKLFFGSGTQLSVL.

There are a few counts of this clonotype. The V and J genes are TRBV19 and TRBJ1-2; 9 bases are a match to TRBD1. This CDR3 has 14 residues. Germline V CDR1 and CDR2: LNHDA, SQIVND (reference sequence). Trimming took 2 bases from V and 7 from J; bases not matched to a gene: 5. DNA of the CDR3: TGTGCCAGTAGTATACCGGGACAGGGAAGTGGCTACACCTTC. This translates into CASSIPGQGSGYTF.

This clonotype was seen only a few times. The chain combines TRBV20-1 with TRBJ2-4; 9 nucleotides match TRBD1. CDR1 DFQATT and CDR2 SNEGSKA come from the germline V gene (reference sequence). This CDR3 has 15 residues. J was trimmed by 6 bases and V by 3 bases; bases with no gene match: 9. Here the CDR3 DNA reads TGCAGTGCTAGCGGTGACGGGACAGGGAGAAACATTCAGTACTTC. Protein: CSASGDGTGRNIQYF.

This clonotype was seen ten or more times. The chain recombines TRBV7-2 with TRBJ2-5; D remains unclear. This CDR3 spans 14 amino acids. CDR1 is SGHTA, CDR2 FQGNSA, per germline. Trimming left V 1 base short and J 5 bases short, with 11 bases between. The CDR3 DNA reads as TGTGCCAGCAGCTTAGACATGGGCTTGGAGACCCAGTACTTC. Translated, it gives CASSLDMGLETQYF.

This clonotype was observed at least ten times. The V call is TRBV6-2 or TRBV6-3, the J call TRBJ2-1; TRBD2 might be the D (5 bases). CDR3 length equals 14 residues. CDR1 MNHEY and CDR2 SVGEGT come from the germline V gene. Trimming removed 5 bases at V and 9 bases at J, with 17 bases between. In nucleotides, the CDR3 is TGTGCCAGCAGTCTTACTAGGGCCCGAGGTGAGCAGTTCTTC. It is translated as CASSLTRARGEQFF.

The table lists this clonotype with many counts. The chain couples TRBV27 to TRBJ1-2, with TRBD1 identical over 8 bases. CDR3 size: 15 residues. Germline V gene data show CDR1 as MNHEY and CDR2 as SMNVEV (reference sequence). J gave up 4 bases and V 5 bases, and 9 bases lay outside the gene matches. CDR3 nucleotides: TGTGCCAGCAGTCCCAACAGGGGGTTGGGCTATGGCTACACCTTC. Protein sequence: CASSPNRGLGYGYTF.

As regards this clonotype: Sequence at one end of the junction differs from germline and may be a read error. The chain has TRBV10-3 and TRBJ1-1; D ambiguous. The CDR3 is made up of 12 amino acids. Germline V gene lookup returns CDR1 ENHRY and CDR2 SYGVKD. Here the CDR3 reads CAISDVGMEAFF. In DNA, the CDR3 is TGTGCCATCAGTGACGTGGGGATGGAAGCTTTCTTC.

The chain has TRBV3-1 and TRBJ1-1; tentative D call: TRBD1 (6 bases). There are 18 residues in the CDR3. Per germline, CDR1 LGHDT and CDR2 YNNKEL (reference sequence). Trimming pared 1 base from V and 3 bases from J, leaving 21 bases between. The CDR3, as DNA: TGTGCCAGCAGCCAAGTAAGTGGTTTTTCTGGGGGCGACACTGAAGCTTTCTTT. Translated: CASSQVSGFSGGDTEAFF.

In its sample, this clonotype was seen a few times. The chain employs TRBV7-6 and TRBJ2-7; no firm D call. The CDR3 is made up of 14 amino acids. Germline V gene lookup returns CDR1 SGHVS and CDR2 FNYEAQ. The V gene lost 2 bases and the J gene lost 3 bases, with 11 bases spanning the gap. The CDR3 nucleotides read TGTGCCAGCAGCTTACCCTCACCCTACTACGAGCAGTACTTC. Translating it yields CASSLPSPYYEQYF.

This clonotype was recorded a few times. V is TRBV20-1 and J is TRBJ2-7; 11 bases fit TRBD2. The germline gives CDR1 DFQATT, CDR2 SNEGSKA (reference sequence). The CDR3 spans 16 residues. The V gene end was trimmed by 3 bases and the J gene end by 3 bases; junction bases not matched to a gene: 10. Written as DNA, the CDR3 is TGCAGTGCTAGGGAACTACTAGCGGGGGTGAACTACGAGCAGTACTTC. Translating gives CSARELLAGVNYEQYF.

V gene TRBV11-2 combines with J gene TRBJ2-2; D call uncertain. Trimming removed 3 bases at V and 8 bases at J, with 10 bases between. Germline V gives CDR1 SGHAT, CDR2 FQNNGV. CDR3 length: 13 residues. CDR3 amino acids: CASSFPEQGELFF. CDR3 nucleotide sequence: TGTGCCAGCAGCTTCCCTGAACAGGGGGAGCTGTTTTTT. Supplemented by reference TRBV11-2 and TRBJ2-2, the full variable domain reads EAGVAQSPRYKIIEKRQSVAFWCNPISGHATLYWYQQILGQGPKLLIQFQNNGVVDDSQLPKDRFSAERLKGVDSTLKIQPAKLEDSAVYLCASSFPEQGELFFGEGSRLTVL.

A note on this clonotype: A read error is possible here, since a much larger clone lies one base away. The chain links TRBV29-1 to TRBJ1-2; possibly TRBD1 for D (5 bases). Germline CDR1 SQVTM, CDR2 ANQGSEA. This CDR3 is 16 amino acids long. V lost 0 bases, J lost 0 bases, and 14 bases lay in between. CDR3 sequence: CSVEEPPEGSNYGYTF. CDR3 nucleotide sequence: TGCAGCGTTGAAGAACCCCCCGAGGGGTCTAACTATGGCTACACCTTC.

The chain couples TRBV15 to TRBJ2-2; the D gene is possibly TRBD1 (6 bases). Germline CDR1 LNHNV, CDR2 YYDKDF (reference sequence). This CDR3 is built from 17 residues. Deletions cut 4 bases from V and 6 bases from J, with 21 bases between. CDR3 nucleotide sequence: TGTGCCACCAGCATTTTTATGGGGGCAGGGGCATCCGGGGAGCTGTTTTTT. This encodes CATSIFMGAGASGELFF.

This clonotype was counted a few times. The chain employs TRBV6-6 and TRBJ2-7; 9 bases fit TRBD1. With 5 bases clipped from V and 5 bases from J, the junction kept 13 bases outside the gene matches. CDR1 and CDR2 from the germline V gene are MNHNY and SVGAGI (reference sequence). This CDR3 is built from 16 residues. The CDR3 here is CASSTDTPGQGDEQYF. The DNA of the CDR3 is TGTGCCAGCAGTACCGATACACCGGGACAGGGAGACGAGCAGTACTTC.

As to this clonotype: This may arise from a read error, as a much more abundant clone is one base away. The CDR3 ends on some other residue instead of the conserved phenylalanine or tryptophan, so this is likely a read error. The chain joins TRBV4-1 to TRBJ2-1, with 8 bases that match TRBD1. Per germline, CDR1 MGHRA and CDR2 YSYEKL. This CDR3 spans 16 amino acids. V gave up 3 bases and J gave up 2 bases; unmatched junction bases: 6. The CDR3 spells CASSHPTGDTYNEQFL. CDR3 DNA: TGCGCCAGCAGCCACCCGACAGGGGACACCTACAATGAGCAGTTCTTA.

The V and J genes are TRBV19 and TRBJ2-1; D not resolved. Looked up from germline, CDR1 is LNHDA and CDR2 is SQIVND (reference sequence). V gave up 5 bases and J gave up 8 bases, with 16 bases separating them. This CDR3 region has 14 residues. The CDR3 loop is CASSHAGVKDEQFF. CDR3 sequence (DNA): TGTGCCAGTAGTCATGCTGGGGTCAAGGATGAGCAGTTCTTC.

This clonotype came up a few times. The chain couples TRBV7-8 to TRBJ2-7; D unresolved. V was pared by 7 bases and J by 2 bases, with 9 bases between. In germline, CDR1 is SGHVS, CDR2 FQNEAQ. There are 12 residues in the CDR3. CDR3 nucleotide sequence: TGTGCCAGCAAAGAGGCAACCTACGAGCAGTACTTC. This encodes CASKEATYEQYF.